This is a list of T cell receptor beta chains from one sample in a study of cytomegalovirus exposure and HLA in healthy donors. Only in-frame clones appear in the TCRdb table, and some are missing; sequencing was by immunoSEQ multiplex PCR. The repertoire holds tens of thousands of clones, with around 60% as singletons. Sequences were obtained from PBMCs. Receptors originate from a human donor in good health. CDR3s include the opening cysteine and the closing phenylalanine or tryptophan. D genes are given only for firm matches. Size is omitted from some rows. Given values are once, few, many or a class for expanded clones.

J gene,V gene,D gene,CDR3 length,clone size,CDR3 protein,CDR3 DNA
TRBJ1-1,TRBV6-5,.,14,.,CASSYSTGASEAFF,TGTGCCAGCAGTTACTCCACAGGCGCGTCTGAAGCTTTCTTT
TRBJ1-3,TRBV13,TRBD1,17,.,CASSSSDRGNSGNTIYF,TGTGCCAGCAGCTCCTCTGACAGGGGTAACTCTGGAAACACCATATATTTT
TRBJ2-1,TRBV7-7,TRBD2,16,few,CASSLTLAGGHNEQFF,TGTGCTAGCAGCTTAACGCTAGCGGGGGGGCACAATGAGCAGTTCTTC
TRBJ2-1,TRBV5-1,TRBD1,14,.,CASSLDRQGNEQFF,TGCGCCAGCAGCTTGGATAGACAGGGCAATGAGCAGTTCTTC
TRBJ2-5,TRBV9,.,14,.,CASSKTGKQETQYF,TGTGCCAGCAGCAAGACAGGTAAACAAGAGACCCAGTACTTC
TRBJ2-3,TRBV11-3,.,18,few,CASSLLRQGPSVTDTQYF,TGTGCCAGCAGCTTATTAAGGCAGGGCCCATCCGTGACAGATACGCAGTATTTT
TRBJ2-7,TRBV9,TRBD2,18,few,CASSVGAGGPRESYEQYF,TGTGCCAGCAGCGTAGGAGCGGGGGGGCCTCGGGAGTCCTACGAGCAGTACTTC
TRBJ1-3,TRBV6-1,.,12,.,CASSETGNTIYF,TGTGCCAGCAGTGAAACAGGAAACACCATATATTTT
TRBJ2-5,TRBV9,.,13,.,CASSVASRETQYF,TGTGCCAGCAGCGTAGCCTCCCGAGAGACCCAGTACTTC
TRBJ1-6,TRBV11-3,.,14,.,CASSLGNRNSPLHF,TGTGCCAGCAGCTTAGGGAACAGGAATTCACCCCTCCACTTT
TRBJ1-1,TRBV4-3,.,17,.,CASSQGIQGTVLTEAFF,TGCGCCAGCAGCCAAGGTATTCAGGGGACGGTGTTGACCGAAGCTTTCTTT